One T cell receptor beta chain is described in this entry. Its antigen is undetermined. The CDR3 totals 17 residues. V shed 2 bases, J shed 5 bases, and the junction held 8 bases outside the gene matches. Germline values: CDR1 SNHLY, CDR2 FYNNEI. This entry belongs to a study of cytomegalovirus exposure and HLA in healthy donors. Overall study context: For the approximately 410 genotyped donors, over 80% fell within the Caucasian-associated ancestry cluster.

Whole-study results and caveats: The productive fraction for most TCR beta V segments was about 87% or about 30% in an earlier analysis. A later analysis linked a missense DCLRE1C variant to TCR beta V- and J-gene trimming. There were fewer than 200 TCR beta chains listed as cytomegalovirus-associated.

The PCR used 60 Vbeta and 13 Jbeta primers. Libraries were prepared by immunoSEQ multiplex PCR; TCRdb keeps only in-frame clonotypes and omits some of them. This sample has 100,000 to 120,000 clones; less than 85% occur once, and the top ten carry roughly 12%. The J gene is TRBJ2-3, the V gene TRBV2; 12 bases align to TRBD2. The sequenced sample was PBMCs. This TCR derives from a man younger than 45 in good health and CMV-seropositive. DNA of the CDR3: TGTGCCAGCAGTGAACCCCTAGCGGGGGGGCGGGAAGATACGCAGTATTTT. Protein sequence: CASSEPLAGGREDTQYF.